The TCR beta chain under discussion was sequenced for a study of neurological immune-mediated disorders. Overall study results and limits: Across subjects, no CDR3 amino acid sequence appeared in expanded clones of more than one subject, a finding that suggested private repertoires in all groups.

The CDR3 spans 16 residues. Unmatched junction bases numbered 8, after V lost 5 bases and J lost 3 bases. From germline, CDR1 is DFQATT and CDR2 SNEGSKA (reference sequence). Synthesis of cDNA was accomplished via 5'RACE employing 10-nucleotide random UMIs. From the 5' RACE reads, TCRdb called clonotypes with MiXCR, one entry per CDR3 protein. The sample has about 30,000 distinct CDR3 sequences, approximately 5% seen once. Many counts were recorded for this clonotype. No antigen is known for it. The sequence derives from a woman aged 45-65 years in good health. Specimen: CD4+ T cells from blood. The rearrangement links TRBV20-1 to TRBJ2-3; 13 bases are a match to TRBD2. The CDR3 region is CSACIGTSGATDTQYF. In DNA form, the CDR3 reads TGCAGTGCTTGCATCGGGACTAGCGGGGCTACAGATACGCAGTATTTT.